This T cell receptor (beta chain) originates from a study of blood T cells in healthy people across ages. This clonotype was recorded a few times. Germline assignment: CDR1 MNHEY and CDR2 SMNVEV (reference sequence). The V end was cut by 5 bases, the J end by 0 bases, with 14 bases between. The CDR3 is 16 residues long. A sample-barcoded 5' primer and a J-beta primer mix were used in a second PCR of roughly 7 to 11 cycles. TCRdb independently ran MiXCR on the 5' RACE reads; one entry per CDR3 protein. Of nearly 800,000 distinct CDR3 sequences listed, around 25% are singletons. The same data also contributed to another study, on T cells of mothers and their children. Per that paper: Sequencing got over 8 million TCR beta CDR3 reads from each mother and around 3.1 million from each child.

This chain joins TRBV27 and TRBJ2-1; no firm D call. The sequencing sample was made of blood. This receptor was taken from a boy younger than 18 in good health. The CDR3 sequence: CASSTLDPSSYNEQFF. The CDR3 bases are TGTGCCAGCAGTACACTGGATCCAAGCTCCTACAATGAGCAGTTCTTC.